A selection of T cell receptor beta chains follows, all from one sample in a study of post-analysis software for immune sequencing data. MiXCR was run by TCRdb on the PCR reads, yielding one entry per CDR3 protein. The sample contains some 700,000 distinct CDR3 sequences, 55% to 60% of which appear only once. The specimen was blood. All receptors come from a girl aged 2-10 years with multiple sclerosis. Each CDR3 is given with its conserved first and last residue. The D gene is left open where the match is weak. Size tells how often a clone was seen (once, few, many) or the class of an expanded clone, and some rows leave it out.

>TRBJ1-2|-|TRBV5-1|TRBD1
TGCGCCAGCAGCTTGCCTGACAGGGGGGAAGGCTACACCTTC
CASSLPDRGEGYTF
>TRBJ2-3|-|TRBV5-1|TRBD1
TGCGCCAGCAGCCCCGGGACAGGGGATACAGATACGCAGTATTTT
CASSPGTGDTDTQYF
>TRBJ2-5|few|TRBV12-3/TRBV12-4|TRBD1
TGTGCCAGCAGCCGTGACAGGGGGTGGGGAGAGACCCAGTACTTC
CASSRDRGWGETQYF
>TRBJ2-2|-|TRBV2|-
TGTGCCAGCAGTGAGCCCTCGTGGCGGAGCACCGGGGAGCTGTTTTTT
CASSEPSWRSTGELFF
>TRBJ1-2|-|TRBV29-1|TRBD1
TGCAGCGTAGCGCCGGGACAGAGGGGTGGCTACACCTTC
CSVAPGQRGGYTF
>TRBJ1-4|-|TRBV7-2|-
TGTGCCAGCAGCTTACGGGGGAGAGCAGAAAAACTGTTTTTT
CASSLRGRAEKLFF
>TRBJ2-2|once|TRBV18|-
TGTGCCAGCTCACCACGAGGAGCCCGTGGCACCGGGGAGCTGTTTTTT
CASSPRGARGTGELFF
>TRBJ1-1|-|TRBV5-1|-
TGCGCCAGCAGCTTTTGGACCGGGACAATGAACACTGAAGCTTTCTTT
CASSFWTGTMNTEAFF
>TRBJ2-5|few|TRBV29-1|-
TGCAGCTCCACGGTGGACCAAGAGACCCAGTACTTC
CSSTVDQETQYF
>TRBJ2-6|-|TRBV5-1|-
TGCGCCAGCAGCTTACTCCTCTCTGGGGCCAACGTCCTGACTTTC
CASSLLLSGANVLTF
>TRBJ2-3|many|TRBV7-2|-
TGTGCCAGCAGTTTAGCCCCAGATACGCAGTATTTT
CASSLAPDTQYF
>TRBJ1-6|few|TRBV12-3/TRBV12-4|-
TGTGCCAGCAGTTTGGGAACTTCGCAGGCCTCACCCCTCCACTTT
CASSLGTSQASPLHF
>TRBJ2-1|-|TRBV6-4|TRBD2
TGTGCCAGCAGCGTTGTAGCGGGAGAGGCGGGTGAGCAGTTCTTC
CASSVVAGEAGEQFF
>TRBJ2-7|-|TRBV5-1|TRBD1
TGCGCCAGCAGCCCCCGGGACAGGGCCCCCTACGAGCAGTACTTC
CASSPRDRAPYEQYF
>TRBJ2-7|-|TRBV6-2/TRBV6-3|TRBD2
TGTGCCAGCAGTTACTCTGACGGGGGGACCTACGAGCAGTACTTC
CASSYSDGGTYEQYF
>TRBJ2-3|-|TRBV6-5|TRBD2
TGTGCCAGCTTGGGACTAGCGGGAGGAACAGATACGCAGTATTTT
CASLGLAGGTDTQYF
>TRBJ2-6|few|TRBV10-3|-
TGTGCCATCAGTGAGTCGGGGGGATCTGGGGCCAACGTCCTGACTTTC
CAISESGGSGANVLTF
>TRBJ2-5|-|TRBV10-2|-
TGCGCCAGCAGCCCGGGAGTTTGGGAGACCCAGTACTTC
CASSPGVWETQYF
>TRBJ1-1|few|TRBV12-3/TRBV12-4|TRBD1
TGTGCCAGCAGTTGGACAGGGGGCGGGAGTATCACTGAAGCTTTCTTT
CASSWTGGGSITEAFF
>TRBJ2-1|few|TRBV12-3/TRBV12-4|-
TGTGCCAGCAGTTCCCGGGACCAAATCTACAATGAGCAGTTTTTC
CASSSRDQIYNEQFF
>TRBJ2-7|-|TRBV7-3|-
TGTGCCAGCAGCTTTGGATGGGGCGGCTCCTACGAGCAGTACTTC
CASSFGWGGSYEQYF
>TRBJ2-4|once|TRBV21-1|-
TGTGCCAGCAGCAATCGTTTTCAGTACTTC
CASSNRFQYF
>TRBJ2-1|once|TRBV29-1|TRBD2
TGCAGCGCATCAGCGGGAGGGAGATATGAGCAGTTCTTC
CSASAGGRYEQFF
>TRBJ2-7|-|TRBV20-1|-
TGCAGTGCCCGACCCGGGACTGGGCCCTCCGAGCAGTACTTC
CSARPGTGPSEQYF
>TRBJ2-1|-|TRBV4-3|-
TGCGCCAGCAGCCTTGTACTACAGGGGAGGCCCTACAATGAGCAGTTCTTC
CASSLVLQGRPYNEQFF
>TRBJ2-1|few|TRBV6-4|-
TGTGCCAGCACTCCCGAGGCAGGGGTTATGGATGAGCAGTTCTTC
CASTPEAGVMDEQFF
>TRBJ2-5|-|TRBV5-1|TRBD2
TGCGCCAGCACCTCACTAGCGAGCCAAGAGACCCAGTACTTC
CASTSLASQETQYF
>TRBJ2-1|-|TRBV20-1|TRBD1
TGCAGTGCCCCAACCGGGACAGGGCCGAACAATGAGCAGTTCTTC
CSAPTGTGPNNEQFF
>TRBJ2-1|-|TRBV7-9|TRBD2
TGTGCCAGCAGCTTACGCCAGACTAGCGGGGATACCAATGAGCAGTTCTTC
CASSLRQTSGDTNEQFF
>TRBJ1-5|few|TRBV5-1|TRBD1
TGCGCCAGCAGGACCGGACAGGGGGCGGACCAGCCCCAGCATTTT
CASRTGQGADQPQHF
>TRBJ1-2|few|TRBV6-2/TRBV6-3|-
TGTGCCAGCAGCCGCGACACAGGAGGCTATGGCTACACCTTC
CASSRDTGGYGYTF
>TRBJ2-5|-|TRBV6-6|-
TGTGCCAGCAGTTACGAGGCGGGGGAGACCCAGTACTTC
CASSYEAGETQYF
>TRBJ2-5|-|TRBV27|TRBD1
TGTGCCAGCAGTCCAGCTAGCAGGGGGCGAGAGACCCAGTACTTT
CASSPASRGRETQYF
>TRBJ2-1|few|TRBV6-2/TRBV6-3|-
TGTGCCGGAAGACAGGTGGGGTCGGGTGAGCAGTTCTTC
CAGRQVGSGEQFF
>TRBJ2-6|once|TRBV27|-
TGTGCCAGCAGTTTATGGGCTCGGATTGACAGGAAGTACAGAGGGAGCTCTGGGGCCAACGTCCTGACTTTC
CASSLWARIDRKYRGSSGANVLTF
>TRBJ1-6|-|TRBV7-2|-
TGTGCCAGCAGCTTAGCGGCTGTATCTTATAATTCACCCCTCCACTTT
CASSLAAVSYNSPLHF
>TRBJ1-4|-|TRBV3-1|-
TGTGCCAGCAGCCCCCACCCACTGACTAATGAAAAACTGTTTTTT
CASSPHPLTNEKLFF
>TRBJ2-1|-|TRBV3-1|-
TGTGCCAGCAGCCCAGAAGGGCTCGGGCAGTTCTTC
CASSPEGLGQFF
>TRBJ1-2|once|TRBV9|-
TGTGCCGGCAGCGAAAACAGGGATGGCTACACCTTC
CAGSENRDGYTF
>TRBJ2-1|-|TRBV7-9|TRBD2
TGTGCCAGCAGCTTAGCGCGCCTAGCGGGAGATAGAGGTCTGTTC
CASSLARLAGDRGLF
>TRBJ2-1|-|TRBV11-1|TRBD1
TGTGCCAGCAGCTTAGAGGGGGCTGGGCGGTCCAATGAGCAGTTCTTC
CASSLEGAGRSNEQFF
>TRBJ1-5|-|TRBV29-1|TRBD1
TGCAGCGCTCGGACAGGGGAATACAATCAGCCCCAGCATTTT
CSARTGEYNQPQHF
>TRBJ2-5|-|TRBV5-1|-
TGCGCCAGCAGCTTGAATCCCGGAGGAGGGAAAGAGACTCAGTACTTC
CASSLNPGGGKETQYF
>TRBJ2-7|once|TRBV20-1|-
TGCAGTGCTAGAGTGGCAGGGGACCTCTACGAGCAGTACTTC
CSARVAGDLYEQYF
>TRBJ2-5|-|TRBV7-7|TRBD2
TGTGCTAGCAGCCCCCGGGCCGGGGAGGGTCCCCAGTACTTC
CASSPRAGEGPQYF
>TRBJ2-3|-|TRBV9|TRBD2
TGTGCCAGCAGCTCCCTCCCAGCGGGAGGAGCAGATACGCAGTATTTT
CASSSLPAGGADTQYF
>TRBJ2-5|-|TRBV12-3/TRBV12-4|TRBD1
TGTGCCAGCAGTAGGGACAGTATACAAGAGACCCAGTACTTC
CASSRDSIQETQYF
>TRBJ2-5|-|TRBV6-2/TRBV6-3|-
TGTGCCAGCAGTTACTCCGTGTCAGGGGCAGAGACCCAGTACTTC
CASSYSVSGAETQYF
>TRBJ1-2|once|TRBV19|-
TGTGCCAGTAGGACTCCGGGACCCCTTGGAGTCTACACCTTC
CASRTPGPLGVYTF
>TRBJ2-7|few|TRBV7-3|-
TGTGCCAGCAGCTTTGGCCACCAGGGATCCGAGCAGTACTTC
CASSFGHQGSEQYF
>TRBJ1-1|-|TRBV5-1|-
TGTGCCAGCAGCTTAGAGGTGAACACTGAAGCTTTCTTT
CASSLEVNTEAFF